What follows describes a single TCR beta chain. TCRdb's table, derived via immunoSEQ multiplex PCR, lists solely in-frame clones and lacks some. This table has roughly 130,000 clones, around 93% appearing once. Germline CDR1 and CDR2: SGHNT and YENEEA. CDR3 size: 18 residues. V shed 5 bases, J shed 5 bases, and the junction held 12 bases outside the gene matches. The source of the sample is a study of OX40 agonist ivuxolimab in advanced cancers. The specimen comprised CD4+ or CD8+ T cells sorted from blood, sampled in a trial of the OX40 agonist ivuxolimab. This clonotype was sampled from an adult with an advanced solid tumor such as melanoma, head and neck, liver or kidney cancer. The V call is TRBV11-3, the J call TRBJ2-2; 12 bases are shared with TRBD2. The CDR3 DNA is TGTGCCAGCAGCCCTGGGGCTAGCGGGAGGGCCGGGACCGGGGAGCTGTTTTTT. Translation gives CASSPGASGRAGTGELFF.